One and the same sample provided the 9 T cell receptor beta chains below, sequenced in a study of identical twins (dated by TCRdb to about 2016). Receptor libraries were prepared by 5' RACE. The sequencer listed for this sample is Illumina HiSeq 2000. The public reads were reanalyzed by TCRdb: fastp trimming at Q25, MiXCR alignment, in-frame beta chains only. Each CDR3 protein gets just one entry, which takes the most common genes and DNA from the rows behind it. Here the sample has hundreds of thousands of distinct CDR3 sequences; 15% to 20% occur a single time. Around 13% of the sample comes from the top ten. The same specimen was also included in a second study, on T cells expressing NK-cell markers.

Input material: PBMCs. Receptors originate from a woman aged 18-35 years in good health.

The chain uses TRBV10-3 and TRBJ2-3; 9 nucleotides match TRBD2. The CDR3 is 15 residues long. Germline V gives CDR1 ENHRY, CDR2 SYGVKD. Losses at the gene ends were 6 bases for V and 4 bases for J; bases not matched to a gene: 8. In DNA form, the CDR3 reads TGTGCCATCAGGGAAGGACTAGCGTATGCAGATACGCAGTATTTT. Translation gives CAIREGLAYADTQYF.

V is TRBV25-1 and J is TRBJ2-2; D may correspond to TRBD1 or TRBD2 (5 bases each). In germline, CDR1 is MGHDK, CDR2 SYGVNS. V lost 6 bases and J 7 bases, leaving 15 bases between the germline ends. CDR3 length: 14 amino acids. This CDR3 is CASSISGQSGELFF. The DNA of the CDR3 is TGTGCCAGCAGCATCTCGGGGCAGAGCGGGGAGCTGTTTTTT.

The chain recombines TRBV25-1 with TRBJ2-1, with unresolved D. Germline values: CDR1 MGHDK, CDR2 SYGVNS. Trimming left V 10 bases short and J 1 base short, with 14 bases between. The CDR3 is 14 residues long. As DNA, the CDR3 is TGTGCCACCTCCCCGAGCGTGTCCTACAATGAGCAGTTCTTC. This gives the protein CATSPSVSYNEQFF.

The CDR3 reads CASSQVRDNSPLHF. The CDR3 coding sequence is TGTGCCAGCAGCCAAGTCAGGGATAATTCACCCCTCCACTTT. V is TRBV4-2 and J is TRBJ1-6; maybe TRBD1 (5 bases). Between the trimmed V and J ends, which lost 1 base and 5 bases, there was a span of 6 bases. The CDR3 sequence is 14 residues long. Germline values: CDR1 LGHNA, CDR2 YNFKEQ.

This clonotype was found a few times. The chain links TRBV6-1 to TRBJ2-5; the D call may be TRBD1 or TRBD2 (5 bases each). Germline V gives CDR1 MNHNS, CDR2 SASEGT. The CDR3 has 15 amino acids. The V and J ends lost 8 bases and 1 base respectively, with 17 bases between them. The CDR3 protein is CASSRGNSGQETQYF. The DNA for the CDR3 is TGTGCCAGCTCTCGGGGCAATTCCGGCCAAGAGACCCAGTACTTC.

This clonotype appeared many times. The V gene is TRBV20-1, the J gene TRBJ2-7; D is possibly TRBD2 (5 bases). Trimming pared 0 bases from V and 3 bases from J, leaving 15 bases between. Germline loops: CDR1 DFQATT, CDR2 SNEGSKA (reference sequence). This CDR3 region has 15 residues. The CDR3 loop reads CSARDGPGSYYEQYF. In DNA form, the CDR3 reads TGCAGTGCTAGAGACGGCCCGGGGAGTTACTACGAGCAGTACTTC.

The genes are TRBV7-2 and TRBJ2-1, with 8 bases that match TRBD2. This CDR3 contains 14 residues. V shed 6 bases, J shed 6 bases, and the junction held 7 bases outside the gene matches. Looked up from germline, CDR1 is SGHTA and CDR2 is FQGNSA. CDR3 region: CASRISGMGNEQFF. The CDR3 DNA sequence: TGTGCCAGCAGAATTAGCGGGATGGGCAATGAGCAGTTCTTC.

This chain links TRBV7-9 with TRBJ2-1; 10 bases agree with TRBD2. V dropped 5 bases and J dropped 7; count of bases not matched to a gene: 8. The CDR3 runs 15 residues. Germline V gives CDR1 SEHNR, CDR2 FQNEAQ (reference sequence). CDR3 nucleotides: TGTGCCAGCAGCAAAGCGGGAGGGCCACGAAATGAGCAGTTCTTC. This sequence encodes CASSKAGGPRNEQFF. Full variable domain (remainder filled in from reference TRBV7-9 and TRBJ2-1): DTGVSQNPRHKITKRGQNVTFRCDPISEHNRLYWYRQTLGQGPEFLTYFQNEAQLEKSRLLSDRFSAERPKGSFSTLEIQRTEQGDSAMYLCASSKAGGPRNEQFFGPGTRLTVL.

This clonotype was observed at least ten times. J is TRBJ1-4 and V is TRBV7-2; a weak D match, TRBD1 (5 bases). CDR1 is SGHTA, CDR2 FQGNSA, per germline. The CDR3 is 16 residues long. V gave up 4 bases and J gave up 6 bases, with 18 bases separating them. CDR3 bases: TGTGCCAGCAGCTCCCCCCTGGGGGGGTTGGATGAAAAACTGTTTTTT. Amino acids: CASSSPLGGLDEKLFF.